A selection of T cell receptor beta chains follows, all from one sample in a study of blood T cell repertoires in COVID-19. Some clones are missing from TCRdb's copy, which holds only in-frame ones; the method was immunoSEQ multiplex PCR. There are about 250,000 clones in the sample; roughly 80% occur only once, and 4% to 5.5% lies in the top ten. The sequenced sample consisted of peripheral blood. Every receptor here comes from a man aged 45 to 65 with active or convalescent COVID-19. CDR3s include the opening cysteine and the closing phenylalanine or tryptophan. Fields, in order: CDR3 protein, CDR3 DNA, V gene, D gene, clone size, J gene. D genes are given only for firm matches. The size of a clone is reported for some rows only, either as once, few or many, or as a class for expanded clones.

cdr3_aa: CASSLAGPTFYGYTF
cdr3_nt: TGTGCCAGCAGCTTAGCGGGTCCGACTTTCTATGGCTACACCTTC
v_call: TRBV7-9
d_call: NA
clone_size: NA
j_call: TRBJ1-2

cdr3_aa: CASSARLAGVFETQYF
cdr3_nt: TGTGCCAGCAGTGCGAGACTAGCGGGGGTTTTCGAGACCCAGTACTTC
v_call: TRBV28
d_call: TRBD2
clone_size: NA
j_call: TRBJ2-5

cdr3_aa: CASSATGRSTDTQYF
cdr3_nt: TGTGCCAGCAGCGCGACAGGGAGAAGCACAGATACGCAGTATTTT
v_call: TRBV5-6
d_call: TRBD1
clone_size: NA
j_call: TRBJ2-3

cdr3_aa: CSVETGREAFF
cdr3_nt: TGCAGCGTTGAAACAGGGCGGGAAGCTTTCTTT
v_call: TRBV29-1
d_call: NA
clone_size: once
j_call: TRBJ1-1

cdr3_aa: CASSFRPSSEQFF
cdr3_nt: TGTGCCAGTAGTTTCCGGCCCTCTAGTGAGCAGTTCTTC
v_call: TRBV19
d_call: NA
clone_size: NA
j_call: TRBJ2-1

cdr3_aa: CARGGTAATNEKLFF
cdr3_nt: TGTGCCCGTGGTGGGACAGCCGCAACTAATGAAAAACTGTTTTTT
v_call: TRBV19
d_call: TRBD1
clone_size: NA
j_call: TRBJ1-4

cdr3_aa: CASSQYRGSGGYTF
cdr3_nt: TGTGCCAGCAGCCAATACAGGGGTTCTGGTGGCTACACCTTC
v_call: TRBV3-1/TRBV3-2
d_call: TRBD1
clone_size: NA
j_call: TRBJ1-2

cdr3_aa: CASSHGTSRREQFF
cdr3_nt: TGTGCCAGCAGCCATGGGACTAGCCGACGGGAGCAGTTCTTC
v_call: TRBV7-9
d_call: TRBD2
clone_size: many
j_call: TRBJ2-1

cdr3_aa: CASSPGTVDNTGELFF
cdr3_nt: TGTGCCAGCTCACCAGGGACAGTTGATAACACCGGGGAGCTGTTTTTT
v_call: TRBV18
d_call: TRBD1
clone_size: once
j_call: TRBJ2-2

cdr3_aa: CASSRSQGPYVNQYF
cdr3_nt: TGTGCCAGCAGCCGTTCACAGGGCCCCTATGTGAACCAGTACTTC
v_call: TRBV13
d_call: NA
clone_size: NA
j_call: TRBJ2-5